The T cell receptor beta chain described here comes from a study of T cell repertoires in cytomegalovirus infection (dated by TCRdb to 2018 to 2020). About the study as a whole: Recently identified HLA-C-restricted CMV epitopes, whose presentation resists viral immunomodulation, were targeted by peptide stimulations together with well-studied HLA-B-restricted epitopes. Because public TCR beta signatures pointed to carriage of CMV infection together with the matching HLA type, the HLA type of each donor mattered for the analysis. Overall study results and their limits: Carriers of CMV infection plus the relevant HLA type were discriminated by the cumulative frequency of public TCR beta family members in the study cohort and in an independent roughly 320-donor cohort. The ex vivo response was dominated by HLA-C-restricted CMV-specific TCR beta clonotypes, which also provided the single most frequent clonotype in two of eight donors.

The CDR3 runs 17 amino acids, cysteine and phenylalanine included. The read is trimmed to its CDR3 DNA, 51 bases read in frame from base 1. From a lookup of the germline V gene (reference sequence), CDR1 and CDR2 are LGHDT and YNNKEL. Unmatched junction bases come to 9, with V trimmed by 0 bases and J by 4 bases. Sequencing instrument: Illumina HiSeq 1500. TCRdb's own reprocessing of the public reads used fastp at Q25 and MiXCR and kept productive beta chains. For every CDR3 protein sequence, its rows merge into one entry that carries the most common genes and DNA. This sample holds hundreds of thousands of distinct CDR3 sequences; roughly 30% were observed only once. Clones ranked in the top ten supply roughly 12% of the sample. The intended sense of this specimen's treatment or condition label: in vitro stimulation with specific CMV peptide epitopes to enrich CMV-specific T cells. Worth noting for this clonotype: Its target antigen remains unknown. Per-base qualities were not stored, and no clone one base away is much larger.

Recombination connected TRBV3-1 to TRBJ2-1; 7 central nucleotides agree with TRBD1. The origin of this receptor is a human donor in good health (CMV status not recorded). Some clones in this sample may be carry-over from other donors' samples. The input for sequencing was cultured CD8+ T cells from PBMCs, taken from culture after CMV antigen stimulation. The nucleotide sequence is TGTGCCAGCAGCCAAGAAGGTAACGGGGACAGATACAATGAGCAGTTCTTC. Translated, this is CASSQEGNGDRYNEQFF.